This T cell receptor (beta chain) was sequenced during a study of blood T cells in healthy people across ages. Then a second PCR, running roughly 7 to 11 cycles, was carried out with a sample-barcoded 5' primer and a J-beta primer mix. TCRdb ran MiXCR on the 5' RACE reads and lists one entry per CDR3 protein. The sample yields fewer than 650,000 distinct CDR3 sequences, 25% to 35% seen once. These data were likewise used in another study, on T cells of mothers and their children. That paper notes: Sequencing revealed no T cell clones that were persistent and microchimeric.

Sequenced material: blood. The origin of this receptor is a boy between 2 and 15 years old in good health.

CDR3 bases: TGTGCCAGCAGCTTGGCCAGGCAGGCCTTCTCCGGCTACACCTTC. Translation gives CASSLARQAFSGYTF. The rearrangement links TRBV5-4 to TRBJ1-2; D not certain. The CDR3 spans 15 residues. V lost 0 bases and J 8 bases, leaving 17 bases between the germline ends. Germline CDR1 and CDR2: SGHNT and YYREEE (reference sequence).